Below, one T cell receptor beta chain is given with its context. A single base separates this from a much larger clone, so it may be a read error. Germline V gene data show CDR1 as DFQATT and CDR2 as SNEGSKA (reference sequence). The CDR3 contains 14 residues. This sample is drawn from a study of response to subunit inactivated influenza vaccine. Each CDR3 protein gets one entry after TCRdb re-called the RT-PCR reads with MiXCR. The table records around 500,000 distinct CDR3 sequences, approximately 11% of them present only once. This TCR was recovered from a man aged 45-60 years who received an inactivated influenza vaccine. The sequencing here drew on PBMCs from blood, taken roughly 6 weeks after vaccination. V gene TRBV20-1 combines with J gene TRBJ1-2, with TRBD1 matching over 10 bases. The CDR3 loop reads CSATRQGANFGYTF. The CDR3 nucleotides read TGCAGTGCAACCCGACAGGGGGCTAACTTTGGCTACACCTTC.